The 12 T cell receptor beta chains below come from one sample, sequenced in a study of blood T cell repertoires in COVID-19 (dated by TCRdb to 2019 to 2021). The library relied on the immunoSEQ multiplex PCR assay. TCRdb limited this immuneACCESS table to in-frame rearrangements with V and J called. A share of clones is missing; checked studies link under half to unresolved V genes, and the rest is unexplained. The sample table contains under 400,000 clones; only one count was recorded for roughly 90% of them. Around 3.9% of the sample is in the top ten clones. Sequenced sample: peripheral blood. These receptors were taken from a woman between 55 and 75 years old with COVID-19, enrolled during active disease.

The V and J genes are TRBV28 and TRBJ1-6, with TRBD1 identical over 7 bases. Germline V gene sequence: CDR1 MDHEN, CDR2 SYDVKM. V gave up 7 bases and J gave up 13 bases; unmatched junction bases: 10. This CDR3 has 13 amino acids. The CDR3 reads CASNSRDSRPLHF. CDR3 sequence (DNA): TGTGCCAGCAACTCCCGGGACAGTCGGCCCCTCCACTTT.

The V gene is TRBV12-3 or TRBV12-4, the J gene TRBJ1-1, with D perhaps TRBD1 (5 bases). The CDR3 extends over 13 amino acids. Trimming left V 2 bases short and J 6 bases short, with 10 bases between. Written as DNA, the CDR3 is TGTGCCAGCAGTTTAAGGGGTGACGCTGAAGCTTTCTTT. Protein sequence: CASSLRGDAEAFF.

V and J are TRBV7-9 and TRBJ1-4; D might be TRBD1 (6 bases). Per the germline V gene, CDR1 is SEHNR and CDR2 is FQNEAQ (reference sequence). CDR3 length: 17 amino acids. Trimming shortened V by 3 bases and J by 3 bases, and 17 bases separated the two germline ends. The CDR3 region has the DNA TGTGCCAGCAGCTTCCTTCCGGTGGGGGCGGCTAATGAAAAACTGTTTTTT. Protein product: CASSFLPVGAANEKLFF.

The V and J genes are TRBV7-2 and TRBJ2-5; 10 nucleotides align to TRBD2. J gave up 5 bases and V 5 bases, and 11 bases lay outside the gene matches. This CDR3 is built from 16 residues. In germline, CDR1 is SGHTA, CDR2 FQGNSA. The CDR3, as DNA: TGTGCCAGCAGCGAGGGCCGTCTAGCGGGGGTGGAGACCCAGTACTTC. It translates to CASSEGRLAGVETQYF.

The rearrangement links TRBV5-4 to TRBJ2-2; TRBD1 aligns across 11 bases. Per germline, CDR1 SGHNT and CDR2 YYREEE (reference sequence). The CDR3 totals 14 residues. V shed 3 bases and J 8 bases; nucleotides not matched to a gene: 3. As DNA, the CDR3 is TGTGCCAGCAGCTCGGACAGGGGGCTTGGGGAGCTGTTTTTT. Residues: CASSSDRGLGELFF.

The count of this clone is one. The chain is built from TRBV7-8 and TRBJ2-2; perhaps TRBD1 as D (5 bases). The CDR3 is made up of 14 amino acids. Trimming shortened V by 5 bases and J by 2 bases, and 9 bases separated the two germline ends. CDR1 and CDR2 (germline): SGHVS, FQNEAQ. The CDR3 sequence: CASSPGPNTGELFF. For the CDR3, the DNA is TGTGCCAGCAGCCCAGGGCCCAACACCGGGGAGCTGTTTTTT.

The chain couples TRBV27 to TRBJ2-2; 8 nucleotides match TRBD1. Unmatched junction bases numbered 10, after V lost 6 bases and J lost 7 bases. From germline, CDR1 is MNHEY and CDR2 SMNVEV (reference sequence). CDR3 length: 15 residues. The CDR3 DNA is TGTGCCAGCAGCTCTGGGCAGGGGGCCTTCGGGGAGCTGTTTTTT. It specifies CASSSGQGAFGELFF.

The chain uses TRBV19 and TRBJ2-3; maybe TRBD1 (6 bases). Germline-derived CDR1 and CDR2 are LNHDA and SQIVND (reference sequence). Trimming left V 5 bases short and J 0 bases short, with 12 bases between. The CDR3 runs to 15 residues. CDR3 protein: CASSLDRLSTDTQYF. The DNA for the CDR3 is TGTGCCAGTAGTTTGGACAGATTGAGCACAGATACGCAGTATTTT.

This CDR3 reads CASSLLAADEAFF. DNA for the CDR3: TGTGCCAGCAGCTTGTTGGCTGCCGATGAAGCTTTCTTT. The rearrangement uses TRBV5-6 and TRBJ1-1; no clear D gene. Per the germline V gene, CDR1 is SGHDT and CDR2 is YYEEEE. The CDR3 runs 13 residues. Trimming pared 1 base from V and 7 bases from J, leaving 11 bases between. Drawing the rest from reference TRBV5-6 and TRBJ1-1, the complete variable domain is DAGVTQSPTHLIKTRGQQVTLRCSPKSGHDTVSWYQQALGQGPQFIFQYYEEEERQRGNFPDRFSGHQFPNYSSELNVNALLLGDSALYLCASSLLAADEAFFGQGTRLTVV.

The chain employs TRBV28 and TRBJ1-1; D unresolved. Germline V CDR1 and CDR2: MDHEN, SYDVKM. V was shortened by 10 bases and J by 5 bases, with 17 bases between the two germline ends. The CDR3 is 13 amino acids. As DNA, the CDR3 is TGTGCCACCCTCGTCCCCCGGAGAACTGAAGCTTTCTTT. It is translated as CATLVPRRTEAFF.

The chain uses TRBV4-2 and TRBJ1-2; 8 bases match TRBD1. The CDR3 runs to 18 residues. Germline V CDR1 and CDR2: LGHNA, YNFKEQ. With V trimmed by 1 base and J by 0 bases, 10 bases remained unmatched. The CDR3 reads CASSQGVAGGDPNYGYTF. CDR3 nucleotides: TGTGCCAGCAGCCAAGGTGTTGCAGGGGGCGACCCTAACTATGGCTACACCTTC.

This chain connects TRBV9 to TRBJ1-3; 10 bases agree with TRBD1. CDR3 length: 16 amino acids. The V gene end was trimmed by 4 bases and the J gene end by 3 bases; junction bases not matched to a gene: 7. From germline, CDR1 is SGDLS and CDR2 YYNGEE. CDR3 amino acids: CASSPGTGAIGNTIYF. The CDR3 DNA is TGTGCCAGCAGCCCTGGGACAGGGGCCATTGGAAACACCATATATTTT.